These 8 T cell receptor beta chains originate from one sample sequenced in a study of T cells in Graves' hyperthyroidism and ophthalmopathy. RNA transcripts were the template for amplifying TCR beta CDR3 regions. With the HTBI primer set, the TCR CDR3 went through a first round of RT-PCR. Each CDR3 protein is one row after TCRdb ran MiXCR on the multiplex PCR reads. The sample includes hundreds of thousands of distinct CDR3 sequences, around a sixth seen only once; the top ten take 25% to 30%. The material sequenced was blood. All receptors come from a woman between 18 and 29 years old with Graves' hyperthyroidism that later progressed to Graves' ophthalmopathy.

This clonotype showed up many times. The DNA of the CDR3 is TGTGCCAGCAGCCCCGGACAGGGAGTGGTCTCACCCCTCCACTTT. Translated: CASSPGQGVVSPLHF. The chain carries TRBV3-1 and TRBJ1-6; 8 bases fit TRBD1. CDR1 LGHDT and CDR2 YNNKEL come from the germline V gene (reference sequence). This CDR3 has 15 amino acids. J was trimmed by 10 bases and V by 4 bases; bases with no gene match: 9.

V is TRBV4-1 and J is TRBJ1-6; TRBD1 might be the D (6 bases). Trimming cost V 0 bases and J 7 bases, with 10 bases left between them. CDR3 length: 15 amino acids. The germline CDR1 and CDR2 sequences are MGHRA and YSYEKL. The CDR3 loop is CASSQDRGENSPLHF. The CDR3 DNA reads as TGCGCCAGCAGCCAAGACAGGGGCGAGAATTCACCCCTCCACTTT.

Concerning this clonotype itself: A much larger clone lies a single base off, so this may be a read error. The J gene is TRBJ2-1, the V gene TRBV7-2; no firm D call. Germline V lookup: CDR1 SGHTA, CDR2 FQGNSA. The CDR3 loop spans 17 amino acids. DNA of the CDR3: TGTGCCAGCAGCTTAGTAGGTACTCTCGACTCCTACAATGGGCAGTTCTTC. Translating it yields CASSLVGTLDSYNGQFF.

This clonotype was detected a few times. This chain joins TRBV7-9 and TRBJ2-5; D might be TRBD1 or TRBD2, each matching 7 bases. Between the trimmed V and J ends, which lost 5 bases and 4 bases, there was a span of 14 bases. The germline V gene has CDR1 SEHNR and CDR2 FQNEAQ (reference sequence). The CDR3 spans 14 residues. For the CDR3, the DNA is TGTGCCAGCAGCGACGACAGGGAGGGAGAGACCCAGTACTTC. The encoded protein is CASSDDREGETQYF.

In its sample, this clonotype was seen many times. The rearrangement links TRBV28 to TRBJ1-6, with D perhaps matching TRBD1 (5 bases). The V end was cut by 6 bases, the J end by 10 bases, with 16 bases between. The germline CDR1 and CDR2 sequences are MDHEN and SYDVKM. This CDR3 region has 14 residues. The CDR3 is CASSAIGTTSPLHF. The DNA of the CDR3 is TGTGCCAGCAGCGCCATTGGGACTACATCACCCCTCCACTTT.

This clonotype was observed at least ten times. The chain carries TRBV3-1 and TRBJ2-7; 7 positions match TRBD2. Germline V gives CDR1 LGHDT, CDR2 YNNKEL (reference sequence). This CDR3 is built from 15 residues. Trimming at V came to 4 bases and at J to 2 bases, leaving 8 bases not matched to a gene. The CDR3 DNA is TGTGCCAGCAGCCCCCGTCTAGCGGAGCCCTACGAGCAGTACTTC. Its translation is CASSPRLAEPYEQYF.

The sample holds many counts of this clonotype. The chain has TRBV12-3 or TRBV12-4 and TRBJ1-2, with no clear D. CDR3 length: 11 residues. V lost 9 bases and J lost 2, with 7 bases in between. The CDR3 spells CASFSNYGYTF. The CDR3 coding sequence is TGTGCCAGTTTTAGCAACTATGGCTACACCTTC.

The rearrangement uses TRBV7-3 and TRBJ2-7; 8 bases are a match to TRBD1. V lost 8 bases, J lost 4 bases, and 13 bases stayed unmatched. Germline assignment: CDR1 SGHTA and CDR2 FQGTGA. The CDR3 covers 15 residues. CDR3 in DNA: TGTGCCAGCGCCCTCTCCGGGACAGGACTTTACGAGCAGTACTTC. It yields the protein CASALSGTGLYEQYF.